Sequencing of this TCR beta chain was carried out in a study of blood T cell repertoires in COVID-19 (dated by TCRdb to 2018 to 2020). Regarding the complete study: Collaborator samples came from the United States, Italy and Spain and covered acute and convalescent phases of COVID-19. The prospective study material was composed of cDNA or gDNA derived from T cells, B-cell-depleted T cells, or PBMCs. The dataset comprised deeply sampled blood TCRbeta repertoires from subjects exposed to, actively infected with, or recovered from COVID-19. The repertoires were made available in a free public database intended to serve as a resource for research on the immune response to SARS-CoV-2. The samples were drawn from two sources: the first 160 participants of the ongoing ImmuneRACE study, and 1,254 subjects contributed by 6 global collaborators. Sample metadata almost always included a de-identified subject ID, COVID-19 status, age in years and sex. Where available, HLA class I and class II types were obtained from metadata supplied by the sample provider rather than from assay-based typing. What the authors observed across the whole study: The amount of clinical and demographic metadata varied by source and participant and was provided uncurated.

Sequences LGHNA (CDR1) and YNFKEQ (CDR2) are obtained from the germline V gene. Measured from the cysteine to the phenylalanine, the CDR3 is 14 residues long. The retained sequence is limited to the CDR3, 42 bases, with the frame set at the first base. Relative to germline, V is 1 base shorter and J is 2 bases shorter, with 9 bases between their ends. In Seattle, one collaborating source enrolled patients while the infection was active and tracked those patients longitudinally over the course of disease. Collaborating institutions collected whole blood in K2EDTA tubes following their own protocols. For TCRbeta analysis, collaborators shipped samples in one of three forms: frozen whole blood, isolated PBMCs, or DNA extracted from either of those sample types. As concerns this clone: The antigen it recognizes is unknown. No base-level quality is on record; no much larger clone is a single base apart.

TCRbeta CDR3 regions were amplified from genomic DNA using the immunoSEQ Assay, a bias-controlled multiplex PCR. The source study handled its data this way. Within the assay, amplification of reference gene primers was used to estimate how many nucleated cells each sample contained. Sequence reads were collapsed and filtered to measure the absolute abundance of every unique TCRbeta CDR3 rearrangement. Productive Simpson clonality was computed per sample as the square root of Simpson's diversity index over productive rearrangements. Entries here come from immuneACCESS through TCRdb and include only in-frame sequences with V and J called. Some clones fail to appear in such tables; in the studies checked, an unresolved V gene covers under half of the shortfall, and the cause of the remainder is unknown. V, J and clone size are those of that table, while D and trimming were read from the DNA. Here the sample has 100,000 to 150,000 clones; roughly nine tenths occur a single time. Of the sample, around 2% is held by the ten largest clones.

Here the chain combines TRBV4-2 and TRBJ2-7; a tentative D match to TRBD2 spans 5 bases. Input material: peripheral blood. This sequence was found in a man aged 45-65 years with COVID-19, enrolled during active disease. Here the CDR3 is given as CASSQVVATYEQYF. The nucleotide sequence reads TGTGCCAGCAGCCAAGTGGTAGCGACCTACGAGCAGTACTTC.